This TCR beta chain was identified during a study of early T cells in non-severe SARS-CoV-2 infection. In its sample, this clonotype was seen many times. TCRdb ran MiXCR on the 5' RACE reads and lists one entry per CDR3 protein. Here the sample spans some 45,000 distinct CDR3 sequences, 4% to 5% being singletons. This CDR3 comprises 15 residues. Germline trimming cut 1 base from V and 0 bases from J; bases unmatched to any gene: 1. Germline CDR1 SEHNR, CDR2 FQNEAQ (reference sequence). This TCR was recovered from an adult who was a healthcare worker with PCR-confirmed SARS-CoV-2 infection or an uninfected control (not recorded which). Input material: whole blood. J is TRBJ2-7 and V is TRBV7-9; 9 nucleotides agree with TRBD1. The CDR3 region is CASSLGQGGSYEQYF. CDR3 bases: TGTGCCAGCAGCTTAGGACAGGGGGGCTCCTACGAGCAGTACTTC.